This TCR beta chain was observed in a study of blood T cells in healthy people across ages. Study conclusions and caveats: Diversity was higher, and naive CD4+ cells more numerous, in long-lived donors than in aged donors.

This clonotype has just a few counts. Its specificity is unknown. It was with a sample-barcoded 5' primer and a J-beta primer mix that a second PCR of roughly 7 to 12 cycles was run. MiXCR, run by TCRdb on the 5' RACE reads, gives a single entry per CDR3 protein. There are fewer than 2,000,000 distinct CDR3 sequences in the sample; 30% to 40% occur only once, and around 23% lies in the top ten. Donor samples were obtained from healthy Caucasian individuals from Russia, aged roughly 6 to 90. The clonotype comes from a human donor in good health. The sequenced material came from blood.

CDR3 protein: CSALRETNRNQPQHF. The CDR3, as DNA: TGCAGTGCTCTCAGGGAGACGAACCGGAATCAGCCCCAGCATTTT. V usage is TRBV20-1 and J usage is TRBJ1-5; a possible D gene is TRBD1 (5 bases). The V and J ends lost 5 bases and 4 bases respectively, with 18 bases between them. The CDR3 spans 15 residues. Germline CDR1 is DFQATT and CDR2 is SNEGSKA (reference sequence).